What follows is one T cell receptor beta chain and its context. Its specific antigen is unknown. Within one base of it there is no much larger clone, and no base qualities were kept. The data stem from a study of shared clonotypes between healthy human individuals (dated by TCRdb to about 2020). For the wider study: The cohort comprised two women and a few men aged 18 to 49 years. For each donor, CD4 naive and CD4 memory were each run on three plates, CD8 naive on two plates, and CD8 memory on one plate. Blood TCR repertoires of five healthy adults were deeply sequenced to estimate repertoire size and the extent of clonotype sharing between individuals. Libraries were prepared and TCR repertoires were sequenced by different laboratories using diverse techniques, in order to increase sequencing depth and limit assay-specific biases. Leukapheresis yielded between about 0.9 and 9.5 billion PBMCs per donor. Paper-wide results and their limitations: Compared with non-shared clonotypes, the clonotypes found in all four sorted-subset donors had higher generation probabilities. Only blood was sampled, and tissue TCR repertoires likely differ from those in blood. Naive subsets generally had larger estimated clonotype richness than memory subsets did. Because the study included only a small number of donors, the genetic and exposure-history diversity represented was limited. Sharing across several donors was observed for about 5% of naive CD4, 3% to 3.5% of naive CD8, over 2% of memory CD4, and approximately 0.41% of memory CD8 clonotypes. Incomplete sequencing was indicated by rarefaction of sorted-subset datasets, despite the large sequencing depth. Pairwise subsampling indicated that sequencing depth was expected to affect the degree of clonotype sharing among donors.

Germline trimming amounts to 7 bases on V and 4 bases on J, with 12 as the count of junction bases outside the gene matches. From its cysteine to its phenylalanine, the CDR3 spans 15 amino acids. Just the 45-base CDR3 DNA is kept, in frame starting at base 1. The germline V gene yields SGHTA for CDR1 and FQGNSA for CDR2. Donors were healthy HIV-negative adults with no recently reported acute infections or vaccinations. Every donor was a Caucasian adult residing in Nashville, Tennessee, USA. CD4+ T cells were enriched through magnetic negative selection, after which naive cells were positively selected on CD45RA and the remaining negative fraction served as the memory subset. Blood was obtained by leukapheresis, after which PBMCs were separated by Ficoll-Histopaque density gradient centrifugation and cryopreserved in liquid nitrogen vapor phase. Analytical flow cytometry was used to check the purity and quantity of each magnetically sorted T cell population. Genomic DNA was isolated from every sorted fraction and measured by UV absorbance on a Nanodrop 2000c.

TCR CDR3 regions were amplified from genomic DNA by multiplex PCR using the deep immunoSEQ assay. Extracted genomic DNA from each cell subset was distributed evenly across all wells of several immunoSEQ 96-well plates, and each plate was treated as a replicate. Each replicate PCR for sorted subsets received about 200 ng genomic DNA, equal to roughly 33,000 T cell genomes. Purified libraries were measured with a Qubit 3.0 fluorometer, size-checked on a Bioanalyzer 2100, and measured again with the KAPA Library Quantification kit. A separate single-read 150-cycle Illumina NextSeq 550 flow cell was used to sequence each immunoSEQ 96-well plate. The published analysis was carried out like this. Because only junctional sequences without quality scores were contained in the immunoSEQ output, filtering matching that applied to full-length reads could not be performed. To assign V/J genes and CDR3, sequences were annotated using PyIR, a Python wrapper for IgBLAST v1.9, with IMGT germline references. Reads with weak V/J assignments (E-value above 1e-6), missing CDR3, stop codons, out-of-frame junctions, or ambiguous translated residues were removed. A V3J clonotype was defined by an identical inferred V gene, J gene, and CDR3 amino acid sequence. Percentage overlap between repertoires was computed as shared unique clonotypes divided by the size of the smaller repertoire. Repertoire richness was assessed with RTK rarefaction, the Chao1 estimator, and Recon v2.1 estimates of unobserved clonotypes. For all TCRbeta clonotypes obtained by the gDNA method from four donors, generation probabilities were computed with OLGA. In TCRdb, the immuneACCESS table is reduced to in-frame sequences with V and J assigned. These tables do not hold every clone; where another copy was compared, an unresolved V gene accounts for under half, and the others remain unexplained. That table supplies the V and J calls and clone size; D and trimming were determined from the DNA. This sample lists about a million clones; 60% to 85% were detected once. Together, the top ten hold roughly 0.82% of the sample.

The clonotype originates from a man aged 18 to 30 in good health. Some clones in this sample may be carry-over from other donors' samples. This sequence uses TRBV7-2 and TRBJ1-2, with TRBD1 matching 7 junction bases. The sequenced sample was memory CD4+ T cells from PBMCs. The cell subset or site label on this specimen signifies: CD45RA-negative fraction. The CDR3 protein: CASTTRGGPGYGYTF. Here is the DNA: TGTGCCAGCACGACCAGGGGGGGCCCCGGCTATGGCTACACCTTC.